This T cell receptor (beta chain) was profiled in a study of T cells in Graves' hyperthyroidism and ophthalmopathy (dated by TCRdb to the late 2010s). About the full investigation: Peripheral blood was collected at initial diagnosis, before any treatment. TCR V-J signatures able to tell the groups apart were searched for in a discovery cohort of 90 to 100 patients, of whom more than 40 had Graves' ophthalmopathy and more than 55 had stable Graves' hyperthyroidism. Whether ophthalmopathy could be predicted prospectively was tested in an independent validation cohort made up of 18 to 20 hyperthyroidism patients plus 17 patients who later progressed to ophthalmopathy. The 75 to 100 discovery patients were divided at random into training and test sets in a 7:3 ratio. Thyroid tissue and blood T-cell repertoires from more than five Graves' hyperthyroidism patients were also compared in the study. Following sampling, methimazole starting at 30 mg daily was given to hyperthyroidism patients, and high-dose intravenous methylprednisolone was given to ophthalmopathy patients. TCR Vbeta CDR3 sequencing of approximately 140 peripheral blood samples (under 45 ophthalmopathy, 75 or so hyperthyroidism and approximately 17 progressor patients) is reported in the paper. What the authors observed across the whole study: A model built on a 13 V-J signature distinguished ophthalmopathy from stable hyperthyroidism, reaching 85% to 90% sensitivity and about 81% specificity in cross-validation and 80%/75% in testing. In validation, the model predicted progression to ophthalmopathy with over 60% sensitivity and around 72% specificity, a median of about six months before onset. Most expanded thyroid clonotypes (frequency above 0.001) were also detected in blood, a finding suggesting that blood repertoires may reflect thyroid immune responses. Sample size was not statistically predetermined, and blinding of investigators to group allocation was not performed.

Stable Graves' hyperthyroidism was defined as the absence of progression to ophthalmopathy over 18 months of follow-up. Hyperthyroidism patients were newly diagnosed, had a disease duration of under 2 months, and were aged 18 to 65 years. The study excluded patients with uncontrolled infections, other autoimmune diseases, pregnancy or lactation. Diagnoses were established on the basis of clinical symptoms, serum thyroxine and TRAb, thyroid ultrasound, and orbital computed tomography. PBMCs were isolated from 7.5 to 10 ml of fresh peripheral blood by Ficoll-Paque density gradient centrifugation. Trizol reagent was used to extract total RNA, and RNA quality was then checked on an Agilent 2100 Bioanalyzer. The TCR beta CDR3 regions were amplified from the RNA transcripts. The first round of RT-PCR for the TCR CDR3 was performed with the HTBI primer set and the Qiagen OneStep RT-PCR kit. Libraries were constructed in a second round of multiplex PCR, after which size selection and purification were performed. Paired-end sequencing of the libraries was performed with 100 bp reads on an Illumina HiSeq2000. The published analysis was carried out like this. Raw data were processed with SOAPnuke, discarding reads with adapters, uncalled bases, mean Phred below 15, or no exact constant-primer or identifier match. High-quality paired reads were merged with COPE v1.2.5, and unique nucleotide sequences were defined as clonotypes. MiTCR v1.1 was used to align the clonotypes against IMGT TRBV, TRBD and TRBJ reference segments. Only V-J combinations with frequency above 0.0001, covering approximately 99% of repertoires, were analysed. The TCS score was defined as F50 (clonal expansion) divided by E x V (chaos), with BLOSUM62-based TCRdist calculated between CDR3 peptides within each V-J. Welch's t-statistics and random forest reduced some 510 V-J features to roughly 13, which were used in a naive Bayes classifier (R e1071). TCRdb handled the public reads itself, with Q25 trimming in fastp and clone calling in MiXCR, and kept productive beta chains. A single entry per CDR3 protein holds the most common genes and DNA from its merged rows. TCRdb's processing, not the study's, gives the V and J calls here. The sample table records 300,000 to 450,000 distinct CDR3 sequences; 14% to 15% of these occur just once. Around a third of the sample rests with the top ten.

Trimming at the junction amounts to 5 bases on V and 4 bases on J, and the germline ends lie 8 bases apart. The germline V gene (reference sequence) provides CDR1 SEHNR and CDR2 FQNEAQ. Inclusive of the bounding cysteine and phenylalanine, the CDR3 is 13 residues long. Kept here is only the CDR3 DNA, which spans 39 bases and is read in frame from base 1. In its sample, this clonotype was seen many times. The antigen it recognizes is unknown. Base qualities are not at hand, and no much larger clone is one base apart. The rearranged chain carries TRBV7-9 and TRBJ2-2; no D segment can be confidently identified. The sample taken for sequencing was blood. This clonotype was sampled from a woman in her 30s with Graves' hyperthyroidism. The DNA sequence is TGTGCCAGCAGCCCCGCCCGCACCGGGGAGCTGTTTTTT. Its protein is CASSPARTGELFF.